Below are 22 T cell receptor beta chains sequenced from a single sample in a study of T cells in Graves' hyperthyroidism and ophthalmopathy. Amplification yielded TCR beta CDR3 regions, with RNA transcripts as the source. The TCR CDR3 first-round RT-PCR relied on the HTBI primer set. TCRdb re-analysed the multiplex PCR reads in MiXCR, keeping a single row per CDR3 protein. Of approximately 490,000 distinct CDR3 sequences listed, under 25% are singletons. Sequenced sample: blood. The receptors were sampled from a woman in her 70s with Graves' ophthalmopathy.

The V call is TRBV11-2, the J call TRBJ2-4; D is unresolved. CDR1 and CDR2 (germline): SGHAT, FQNNGV. V lost 0 bases and J lost 0, with 3 bases in between. The CDR3 is 14 amino acids. Written as DNA, the CDR3 is TGTGCCAGCAGCTTAGAACTAGCCAAAAACATTCAGTACTTC. The encoded protein is CASSLELAKNIQYF.

The genes are TRBV30 and TRBJ1-4; 9 bases align to TRBD1. V was clipped by 2 bases and J by 8 bases; unmatched bases: 12. The CDR3 contains 16 residues. Per the germline V gene, CDR1 is GTSNPN and CDR2 is SVGIG (reference sequence). The CDR3: CAWSIRRGQGREKLFF. In DNA form, the CDR3 reads TGTGCCTGGAGTATCCGCCGGGGACAGGGAAGGGAAAAACTGTTTTTT.

V usage is TRBV20-1 and J usage is TRBJ1-2; no firm D call. Germline V gene lookup returns CDR1 DFQATT and CDR2 SNEGSKA (reference sequence). Trimming removed 4 bases at V and 5 bases at J, with 5 bases between. The CDR3 consists of 10 residues. CDR3 residues: CSAITYGYTF. CDR3 DNA sequence: TGCAGTGCTATTACATATGGCTACACCTTC.

This clonotype was counted many times. J is TRBJ2-5 and V is TRBV11-2; TRBD1 aligns across 7 bases. Germline values: CDR1 SGHAT, CDR2 FQNNGV. The CDR3 spans 12 residues. Trimming cost V 5 bases and J 8 bases; bases outside gene matches: 5. The CDR3 DNA is TGTGCCAGCAGCACGGGACAGAACACCCAGTACTTC. Translating gives CASSTGQNTQYF.

The V call is TRBV9, the J call TRBJ1-1; no clear D gene. The CDR3 has 14 residues. The germline CDR1 and CDR2 sequences are SGDLS and YYNGEE. V lost 0 bases and J lost 1, with 7 bases in between. The CDR3 DNA sequence: TGTGCCAGCAGCGTAGGAGGGTCGAACACTGAAGCTTTCTTT. It codes for CASSVGGSNTEAFF.

This clonotype was detected only a few times. This CDR3 reads CASSSASGTTNYGYTF. The CDR3 nucleotides read TGTGCCAGCAGCTCTGCCTCCGGGACAACGAACTATGGCTACACCTTC. The chain has TRBV28 and TRBJ1-2, with D possibly being TRBD1 (6 bases). Germline V gene sequence: CDR1 MDHEN, CDR2 SYDVKM. The V end lost 6 bases, the J end lost 2 bases, and 19 bases lay between the germline ends. This CDR3 contains 16 residues.

The chain has TRBV10-3 and TRBJ2-5, with TRBD2 matching over 7 bases. Trimming took 7 bases from V and 1 from J; bases not matched to a gene: 3. The germline gives CDR1 ENHRY, CDR2 SYGVKD. The CDR3 runs 13 residues. CDR3 in amino acids: CAIKRDLQETQYF. In nucleotides, the CDR3 is TGTGCCATCAAGCGGGATCTCCAAGAGACCCAGTACTTC.

This clonotype has only a few counts. This sequence joins TRBV12-5 and TRBJ1-2, with D possibly TRBD1 on 5 matching bases. The ends were cut back, 1 base at V and 3 bases at J, with 9 bases in the middle. This CDR3 spans 14 amino acids. Germline V gene lookup returns CDR1 LGHNT and CDR2 FRNRAP. The CDR3 DNA is TGTGCTAGTGGTTTGGGGGGGGTGCACTATGGCTACACCTTC. This codes for CASGLGGVHYGYTF. The full variable domain, in which reference TRBV12-5 and TRBJ1-2 provide the parts outside the CDR3, is DARVTQTPRHKVTEMGQEVTMRCQPILGHNTVFWYRQTMMQGLELLAYFRNRAPLDDSGMPKDRFSAEMPDATLATLKIQPSEPRDSAVYFCASGLGGVHYGYTFGSGTRLTVV.

In its sample, this clonotype was seen many times. The V gene is TRBV20-1, the J gene TRBJ1-1, with 8 bases identical to TRBD1. The CDR3 loop spans 14 amino acids. The J segment lost 1 base and the V segment lost 3 bases, leaving 4 bases of the junction unmatched. The V gene's germline CDR1 is DFQATT and CDR2 SNEGSKA (reference sequence). The CDR3 region has the DNA TGCAGTGCTAGGAAGACAGGGGAGAACACTGAAGCTTTCTTT. Protein: CSARKTGENTEAFF.

The chain uses TRBV9 and TRBJ1-1; possibly TRBD1 for D (5 bases). The V gene's germline CDR1 is SGDLS and CDR2 YYNGEE. Deletions cut 3 bases from V and 2 bases from J, with 17 bases between. CDR3 length equals 16 residues. The CDR3 nucleotides are TGTGCCAGCAGCGCAGAGCAGGGACTGATTAACACTGAAGCTTTCTTT. It encodes CASSAEQGLINTEAFF.

This chain uses TRBV12-5 with TRBJ2-1; 15 nucleotides align to TRBD2. The CDR3 covers 16 residues. Trimming took 5 bases from V and 9 from J; bases not matched to a gene: 8. Germline CDR1 LGHNT, CDR2 FRNRAP. CDR3 loop: CASGAPGLAGGGEQFF. CDR3 DNA sequence: TGTGCTAGTGGTGCCCCGGGACTAGCGGGAGGCGGTGAGCAGTTCTTC.

In the case of this clonotype: This sequence may be a read error, since a much larger clone differs from it by one base. The gene calls are TRBV2 and TRBJ1-2; possibly TRBD1 for D (6 bases). The CDR3 sequence is 12 residues long. Germline CDR1 SNHLY, CDR2 FYNNEI. CDR3 sequence: CACSEQGYGYTF. CDR3 nucleotide sequence: TGTGCCTGCAGTGAACAGGGCTATGGCTACACCTTC.

This clonotype has a handful of counts. The chain links TRBV6-5 to TRBJ1-3; D is perhaps TRBD1 (6 bases). Germline V gene sequence: CDR1 MNHEY, CDR2 SVGAGI. The CDR3 is made up of 15 amino acids. Trimming took 2 bases from V and 4 from J, leaving 12 bases between them. CDR3 region: CASSYQRTVGNTIYF. In DNA form, the CDR3 reads TGTGCCAGCAGTTACCAGAGGACAGTGGGAAACACCATATATTTT.

Points on this clonotype: This may be a read error, as it is one base from a much larger clone. The CDR3 bases are TGTGCCAGCAGTTCCGAGACTAGCGGAGGCTACGAGCAGTACTTC. The encoded protein is CASSSETSGGYEQYF. The genes are TRBV12-3 or TRBV12-4 and TRBJ2-7, with 9 bases aligning to TRBD2. This CDR3 has 15 amino acids. V lost 4 bases and J lost 3; bases outside the gene matches: 7.

This CDR3 reads CASILTGGSTDTQYF. The CDR3, as DNA: TGTGCCAGCATCCTGACAGGCGGTAGCACAGATACGCAGTATTTT. The rearrangement joins TRBV28 to TRBJ2-3, with a possible D match to TRBD1 (6 bases). Germline values: CDR1 MDHEN, CDR2 SYDVKM. This CDR3 is built from 15 residues. Trimming cost V 7 bases and J 0 bases, with 14 bases left between them.

This clonotype was seen just once. The rearrangement uses TRBV3-1 and TRBJ2-7, with D maybe TRBD2 (6 bases). The germline CDR1 and CDR2 sequences are LGHDT and YNNKEL (reference sequence). The CDR3 covers 14 residues. The ends were cut back, 5 bases at V and 2 bases at J, with 13 bases in the middle. CDR3 residues: CASSTRRLAYEQYF. DNA of the CDR3: TGTGCCAGCAGCACCCGCCGACTAGCCTACGAGCAGTACTTC.

This clonotype was observed many times. The chain carries TRBV6-1 and TRBJ2-1, with 10 nucleotides matching TRBD2. The CDR3 consists of 15 residues. Germline trimming cut 6 bases from V and 7 bases from J; bases unmatched to any gene: 9. The germline V gene encodes CDR1 MNHNS and CDR2 SASEGT. Here the CDR3 DNA reads TGTGCCAGCAGGATCCTAGCGGGAGTATCAAATGAGCAGTTCTTC. Translating gives CASRILAGVSNEQFF.

This CDR3 is CASSPRYEHRNNIQYF. The CDR3 DNA sequence: TGTGCCAGCAGCCCACGCTACGAACACAGGAATAACATTCAGTACTTC. The chain uses TRBV7-9 and TRBJ2-4, with D possibly TRBD1 on 5 matching bases. Germline lookup yields CDR1 SEHNR and CDR2 FQNEAQ (reference sequence). The CDR3 consists of 16 residues. Trimming removed 5 bases at V and 7 bases at J, with 21 bases between.

The genes are TRBV6-4 and TRBJ2-1; 9 bases are a match to TRBD1. From germline, CDR1 is MRHNA and CDR2 SNTAGT. This CDR3 has 15 amino acids. The ends lost 6 bases at V and 2 bases at J; junction bases unmatched: 5. The CDR3 sequence is CASSLDRGPYNEQFF. The CDR3 nucleotides read TGTGCCAGCAGCCTGGACAGGGGTCCCTACAATGAGCAGTTCTTC.

The rearrangement uses TRBV19 and TRBJ1-5, with a tentative D call TRBD1 (6 bases). V was pared by 3 bases and J by 0 bases, with 12 bases between. The CDR3 is 16 amino acids. In germline, CDR1 is LNHDA, CDR2 SQIVND (reference sequence). The CDR3 nucleotides read TGTGCCAGTAGTATCCCAGGGGACTATAGCAATCAGCCCCAGCATTTT. Its translation: CASSIPGDYSNQPQHF.

V and J are TRBV7-2 and TRBJ2-7, with 8 bases identical to TRBD1. The germline V gene has CDR1 SGHTA and CDR2 FQGNSA. The CDR3 extends over 16 amino acids. The J segment lost 4 bases and the V segment lost 6 bases, leaving 14 bases of the junction unmatched. Here the CDR3 reads CASSAHGQGGRYEQYF. DNA of the CDR3: TGTGCCAGCAGTGCCCACGGACAGGGAGGTCGGTACGAGCAGTACTTC.

This sequence joins TRBV3-1 and TRBJ2-2; D might be TRBD1 or TRBD2, each matching 5 bases. The CDR3 sequence is 18 residues long. Germline V CDR1 and CDR2: LGHDT, YNNKEL (reference sequence). Trimming removed 5 bases at V and 0 bases at J, with 19 bases between. CDR3 loop: CASSVAPGRKSNTGELFF. The CDR3 nucleotides read TGTGCCAGCAGCGTAGCCCCGGGGCGGAAGTCGAACACCGGGGAGCTGTTTTTT.